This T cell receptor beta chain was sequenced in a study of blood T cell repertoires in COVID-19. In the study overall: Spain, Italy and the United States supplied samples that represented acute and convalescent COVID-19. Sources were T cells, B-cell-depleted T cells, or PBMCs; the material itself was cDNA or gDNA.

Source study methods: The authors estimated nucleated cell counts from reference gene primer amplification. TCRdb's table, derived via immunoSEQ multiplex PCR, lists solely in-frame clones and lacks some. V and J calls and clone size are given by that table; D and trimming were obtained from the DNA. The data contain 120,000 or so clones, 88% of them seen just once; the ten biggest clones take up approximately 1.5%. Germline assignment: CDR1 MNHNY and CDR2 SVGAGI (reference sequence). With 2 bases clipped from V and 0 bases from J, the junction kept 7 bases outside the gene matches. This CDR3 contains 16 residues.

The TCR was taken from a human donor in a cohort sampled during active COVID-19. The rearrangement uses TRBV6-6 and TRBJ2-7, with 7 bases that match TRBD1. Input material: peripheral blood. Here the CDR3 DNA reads TGTGCCAGCAGTTACAAAACCGGGACAGTCTCCTACGAGCAGTACTTC. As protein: CASSYKTGTVSYEQYF.